Below, 6 T cell receptor beta chains from the same sample are listed, as sequenced in a study of T cell changes during pregnancy in multiple sclerosis (dated by TCRdb to between 2018 and 2021). To prepare the library, the immunoSEQ multiplex PCR assay was applied. The table was pulled from immuneACCESS by TCRdb, which kept in-frame rearrangements only. Such tables lose some clones; where checked, under half of the loss comes from unresolved V genes, and the rest has no known cause. A total of about 51,000 clones appear in this sample, 85% to 95% of them only once. The biggest ten clones account for 0.55% to 0.75% of the sample. Material: CD4+ T cells from peripheral blood mononuclear cells, obtained in the second trimester of pregnancy. The receptors were gathered from a female donor with multiple sclerosis, enrolled in a pregnancy study.

This clone was detected only a few times. The V gene is TRBV7-9, the J gene TRBJ1-2; D might be TRBD1 (5 bases). With 6 bases removed from V and 3 bases from J, the gap between germline ends came to 17 bases. Germline CDR1 SEHNR, CDR2 FQNEAQ (reference sequence). This CDR3 comprises 15 residues. The CDR3 spells CASSFLSQAYYGYTF. The CDR3, as DNA: TGTGCCAGCAGTTTCCTCTCACAGGCGTACTATGGCTACACCTTC.

The genes are TRBV2 and TRBJ2-7; no firm D call. Per the germline V gene, CDR1 is SNHLY and CDR2 is FYNNEI. CDR3 length: 15 residues. V shed 2 bases and J shed 2 bases, with 13 bases lying between them. The CDR3 spells CASSEWVGFPYEQYF. CDR3 in DNA: TGTGCCAGCAGTGAATGGGTCGGGTTCCCCTACGAGCAGTACTTC.

This chain joins TRBV30 and TRBJ1-6; D unclear. V lost 4 bases and J lost 6, with 10 bases in between. This CDR3 spans 13 amino acids. CDR1 and CDR2 from the germline V gene are GTSNPN and SVGIG (reference sequence). CDR3 nucleotide sequence: TGTGCCTGGAATGACGGGGTTAATTCACCCCTCCACTTT. This translates into CAWNDGVNSPLHF.

V usage is TRBV19 and J usage is TRBJ1-5; TRBD1 might be the D (5 bases). The V gene lost 4 bases and the J gene lost 2 bases, with 15 bases spanning the gap. Looked up from germline, CDR1 is LNHDA and CDR2 is SQIVND (reference sequence). The CDR3 consists of 16 residues. Here the CDR3 DNA reads TGTGCCAGTAGTACGTTGTTTTCGGGGGGCAATCAGCCCCAGCATTTT. It is translated as CASSTLFSGGNQPQHF.

The chain recombines TRBV5-1 with TRBJ1-1; 10 bases fit TRBD1. The junction had 8 bases not matched to a gene; V was cut back by 2 bases and J by 7 bases. The V gene's germline CDR1 is SGHRS and CDR2 YFSETQ. CDR3 length: 15 amino acids. Here the CDR3 DNA reads TGCGCCAGCAGCTTTTTGTCCGGACAGGGGGGTGAAGCTTTCTTT. This sequence encodes CASSFLSGQGGEAFF.

The chain has TRBV6-5 and TRBJ1-1; 8 bases fit TRBD1. This CDR3 region has 15 residues. J gave up 1 base and V 2 bases, and 3 bases lay outside the gene matches. In germline, CDR1 is MNHEY, CDR2 SVGAGI. CDR3 sequence reads: CASSYGDRGNTEAFF. CDR3 nucleotide sequence: TGTGCCAGCAGTTACGGCGACAGGGGGAACACTGAAGCTTTCTTT.